Below are 21 T cell receptor beta chains sequenced from a single sample in a study of cytomegalovirus exposure and HLA in healthy donors. Some clones are missing from TCRdb's copy, which holds only in-frame ones; the method was immunoSEQ multiplex PCR. Of over 150,000 clones listed, roughly nine tenths are singletons. The sample comprised PBMCs. These receptors came from a man between 18 and 29 years old in good health and CMV-seropositive.

The chain has TRBV2 and TRBJ2-1, with a tentative D call TRBD2 (5 bases). V dropped 2 bases and J dropped 4 bases, with 15 bases sitting between them. Germline V gives CDR1 SNHLY, CDR2 FYNNEI. This CDR3 has 16 residues. In DNA form, the CDR3 reads TGTGCCAGCAGTGAACGAGGACTTCCAAAATACAATGAGCAGTTCTTC. This translates into CASSERGLPKYNEQFF.

The rearrangement links TRBV4-1 to TRBJ2-1; 12 bases align to TRBD2. Germline assignment: CDR1 MGHRA and CDR2 YSYEKL. Trimming at V came to 3 bases and at J to 5 bases, leaving 8 bases not matched to a gene. This CDR3 has 17 amino acids. CDR3 region: CASSHDRTSGRHNEQFF. The CDR3 DNA reads TGCGCCAGCAGCCACGACAGAACTAGCGGGAGGCACAATGAGCAGTTCTTC.

This clone appeared once. The chain has TRBV9 and TRBJ2-1; 12 bases map to TRBD2. There are 18 residues in the CDR3. The junction had 12 bases not matched to a gene; V was cut back by 0 bases and J by 8 bases. CDR1 is SGDLS and CDR2 is YYNGEE in the germline V gene. The DNA of the CDR3 is TGTGCCAGCAGCGTAGGCCTGTCTAGCGGGAGGGCCCTCGATGAGCAGTTCTTC. It translates to CASSVGLSSGRALDEQFF.

This clone was observed a few times. The CDR3 reads CASSPTGAEAFF. The CDR3 DNA reads as TGCGCCAGCAGCCCGACAGGTGCTGAAGCTTTCTTT. V and J are TRBV5-1 and TRBJ1-1; D possibly corresponds to TRBD1 (6 bases). Per the germline V gene, CDR1 is SGHRS and CDR2 is YFSETQ. V was trimmed by 4 bases and J by 6 bases, leaving 10 bases between them. CDR3 length equals 12 residues.

The chain joins TRBV6-6 to TRBJ1-3, with 7 bases matching TRBD1. V trimming: 6 bases; J trimming: 1 base; junction bases outside the gene matches: 6. The CDR3 consists of 15 residues. Germline assignment: CDR1 MNHNY and CDR2 SVGAGI (reference sequence). CDR3 nucleotides: TGTGCCAGCAGACAACCACAGGGGTCTGGAAACACCATATATTTT. Amino acid sequence: CASRQPQGSGNTIYF.

This clone was found once. The chain combines TRBV5-6 with TRBJ2-7; 7 bases agree with TRBD1. Germline V gives CDR1 SGHDT, CDR2 YYEEEE. This CDR3 is 15 amino acids long. V shed 3 bases, J shed 3 bases, and the junction held 9 bases outside the gene matches. The CDR3 nucleotides are TGTGCCAGCAGCTCCCCTAAGACAGGGATCTACGAGCAGTACTTC. Its translation: CASSSPKTGIYEQYF.

The chain couples TRBV11-2 to TRBJ1-2; TRBD1 matches 7 bases. The CDR3 runs 13 residues. The germline V gene has CDR1 SGHAT and CDR2 FQNNGV. The trim removed 1 base at V and 7 bases at J, leaving 3 bases unmatched. CDR3 bases: TGTGCCAGCAGCTTAGCCCGGGACAGTGGCTACACCTTC. Its translation is CASSLARDSGYTF.

This clone was counted ten times or more. The chain employs TRBV6-1 and TRBJ1-2, with 7 bases lining up with TRBD1. CDR3 length equals 15 residues. The germline V gene encodes CDR1 MNHNS and CDR2 SASEGT. J lost 0 bases, V lost 2 bases, and 3 bases had no gene match. CDR3 region: CASSERTGPNYGYTF. The CDR3 DNA is TGTGCCAGCAGTGAAAGGACAGGACCTAACTATGGCTACACCTTC.

This CDR3 reads CASWRKTGTGNTIYF. The CDR3 DNA reads as TGTGCCAGCTGGCGAAAAACAGGTACTGGAAACACCATATATTTT. The chain couples TRBV28 to TRBJ1-3, with D possibly matching TRBD1 (5 bases). This CDR3 comprises 15 residues. V was trimmed by 8 bases and J by 2 bases, leaving 16 bases between them. Per germline, CDR1 MDHEN and CDR2 SYDVKM.

V and J are TRBV6-5 and TRBJ2-1, with 7 bases aligning to TRBD1. CDR3 length: 15 amino acids. Germline loops: CDR1 MNHEY, CDR2 SVGAGI. V was clipped by 6 bases and J by 2 bases; unmatched bases: 7. The CDR3 DNA is TGTGCCAGCAGCCCGGGACAGAAAACCTACAATGAGCAGTTCTTC. It yields the protein CASSPGQKTYNEQFF.

The chain uses TRBV2 and TRBJ2-1, with D perhaps matching TRBD2 (6 bases). Germline lookup yields CDR1 SNHLY and CDR2 FYNNEI. With 7 bases removed from V and 1 base from J, the gap between germline ends came to 17 bases. The CDR3 contains 16 residues. The CDR3 region is CASKDWGDRSYNEQFF. DNA for the CDR3: TGTGCCAGCAAGGATTGGGGGGATCGATCCTACAATGAGCAGTTCTTC.

As DNA, the CDR3 is TGTGCCAGCAGTTCATTCGCAGGGGGGTCTGGAAACACCATATATTTT. Translated, it gives CASSSFAGGSGNTIYF. The rearrangement uses TRBV28 and TRBJ1-3; 7 bases align to TRBD1. Germline loops: CDR1 MDHEN, CDR2 SYDVKM. The length of the CDR3 is 16 residues. J lost 1 base, V lost 4 bases, and 7 bases had no gene match. Full variable domain (remainder filled in from reference TRBV28 and TRBJ1-3): DVKVTQSSRYLVKRTGEKVFLECVQDMDHENMFWYRQDPGLGLRLIYFSYDVKMKEKGDIPEGYSVSREKKERFSLILESASTNQTSMYLCASSSFAGGSGNTIYFGEGSWLTVV.

The rearrangement links TRBV7-3 to TRBJ1-1; D not certain. CDR1 SGHTA and CDR2 FQGTGA come from the germline V gene. The CDR3 is 13 residues long. The germline V and J ends were trimmed by 3 bases and 1 base, with 6 bases remaining between them. The DNA of the CDR3 is TGTGCCAGCAGCTTTGCAGGGAACACTGAAGCTTTCTTT. Protein sequence: CASSFAGNTEAFF.

The chain is built from TRBV28 and TRBJ1-5, with 7 bases aligning to TRBD1. Per germline, CDR1 MDHEN and CDR2 SYDVKM. Trimming removed 2 bases from V and 2 bases from J; junction bases left unmatched: 9. The CDR3 is 17 residues long. The CDR3 reads CASSLRDRYLGNQPQHF. The CDR3 DNA follows: TGTGCCAGCAGTTTACGGGACAGATATTTGGGCAATCAGCCCCAGCATTTT.

This chain uses TRBV18 with TRBJ2-2; the D gene is possibly TRBD1 (6 bases). CDR3 length equals 16 residues. CDR1 is KGHSH, CDR2 LQKENI, per germline. The V end lost 4 bases, the J end lost 4 bases, and 16 bases lay between the germline ends. The CDR3 region is CASSQLTGRSTGELFF. For the CDR3, the DNA is TGTGCCAGCTCACAACTGACAGGAAGGTCCACCGGGGAGCTGTTTTTT.

This clone was observed a few times. This chain's CDR3 is CASSASGRAGGDTQYF. For the CDR3, the DNA is TGTGCCAGCAGCGCTAGCGGGAGGGCTGGGGGAGATACGCAGTATTTT. The rearrangement joins TRBV9 to TRBJ2-3; TRBD2 agrees at 12 bases. V dropped 3 bases and J dropped 5; count of bases not matched to a gene: 7. CDR1 is SGDLS and CDR2 is YYNGEE in the germline V gene. The CDR3 has 16 residues.

The genes are TRBV4-1 and TRBJ2-2; no definite D call. Trimming removed 6 bases at V and 3 bases at J, with 23 bases between. CDR1 and CDR2 from the germline V gene are MGHRA and YSYEKL. The CDR3 consists of 18 residues. The CDR3 sequence: CASSEHLIGVVDTGELFF. The CDR3 DNA follows: TGCGCCAGCAGTGAGCATCTGATAGGAGTCGTCGACACCGGGGAGCTGTTTTTT.

The chain employs TRBV6-5 and TRBJ2-1; D is possibly TRBD1 (6 bases). CDR1 and CDR2 (germline): MNHEY, SVGAGI. Trimming shortened V by 5 bases and J by 5 bases, and 10 bases separated the two germline ends. This CDR3 region has 13 residues. CDR3 sequence reads: CASSRDTNNEQFF. CDR3 DNA: TGTGCCAGCAGTCGGGACACGAACAATGAGCAGTTCTTC.

The chain recombines TRBV5-1 with TRBJ2-1; the match to TRBD1 covers 7 bases. The CDR3 sequence is 14 residues long. With V trimmed by 4 bases and J by 9 bases, 10 bases remained unmatched. Germline V gene sequence: CDR1 SGHRS, CDR2 YFSETQ. In DNA form, the CDR3 reads TGCGCCAGCAGCCCGGACAGGCGTGGGGGTGAGCAGTTCTTC. Translated, it gives CASSPDRRGGEQFF.

This clone was seen a few times. This rearrangement joins TRBV16 to TRBJ2-3; possibly TRBD1 for D (5 bases). Germline values: CDR1 KGHSY, CDR2 FQNENV. CDR3 size: 13 residues. Trimming took 4 bases from V and 1 from J, leaving 6 bases between them. CDR3 sequence (DNA): TGTGCCAGCAGCCTCAGGGGCACAGATACGCAGTATTTT. Translation gives CASSLRGTDTQYF.

The CDR3 loop is CASSSLAGGNTDTQYF. The CDR3 DNA follows: TGTGCCAGCAGCTCGCTAGCGGGAGGGAACACAGATACGCAGTATTTT. This chain links TRBV7-9 with TRBJ2-3, with TRBD2 matching 12 bases. CDR1 is SEHNR, CDR2 FQNEAQ, per germline (reference sequence). There are 16 residues in the CDR3. With 4 bases clipped from V and 2 bases from J, the junction kept 4 bases outside the gene matches.